A selection of T cell receptor beta chains follows, all from one sample in a study of sequential checkpoint blockade in melanoma. Only in-frame clones appear in the TCRdb table, and some are missing; sequencing was by immunoSEQ multiplex PCR. Here the sample spans about 4,600 clones, about 54% being singletons. Sequenced material: CD8+ T cells sorted from blood (inferred from file names), taken from a patient given nivolumab and ipilimumab in sequence. The receptors were sampled from a human donor with melanoma. The conserved cysteine and the conserved F or W are not part of the CDR3 here. Each record gives: V gene, CDR3 protein.

>TRBV30
AWNTMNGLAGERVQETQY
>TRBV7-9
ASSLSGGTGGNEQF
>TRBV6-5
ASRGQGQGTYEQY
>TRBV5-4
ASSLTSGRTDTQY
>TRBV5-1
ASSLDRSYEQY
>TRBV7-9
ASSFQTGMNTEAF
>TRBV7-2
ASSRGTWMNTEAF
>TRBV9
ASSQSTGPHEQY
>TRBV5-5
ASSLGRQGVSERYGYT
>TRBV15
ATKPGHTELAGYT
>TRBV21-1
ASRTLVATWHHQPQH
>TRBV10-3
AISESTGGYSEQY
>TRBV19
ASSIDAWGVGETQY
>TRBV2
ASSPGTSDNQETQY
>TRBV27
ASSLGQGAFQPQH
>TRBV6-1
AGRRGAAYEQY
>TRBV11-2
ASSVPTGLPRGEQY
>TRBV25-1
ASRPSSGRRGSYNEQF
>TRBV9
ASSPEDSQETQY
>TRBV9
ASSVEASGSTDTQY
>TRBV27
ASSFFAGGFTYNEQF
>TRBV25-1
ASTTSAFYEQY
>TRBV5-8
ASSLPRSRNWLGTDTQY